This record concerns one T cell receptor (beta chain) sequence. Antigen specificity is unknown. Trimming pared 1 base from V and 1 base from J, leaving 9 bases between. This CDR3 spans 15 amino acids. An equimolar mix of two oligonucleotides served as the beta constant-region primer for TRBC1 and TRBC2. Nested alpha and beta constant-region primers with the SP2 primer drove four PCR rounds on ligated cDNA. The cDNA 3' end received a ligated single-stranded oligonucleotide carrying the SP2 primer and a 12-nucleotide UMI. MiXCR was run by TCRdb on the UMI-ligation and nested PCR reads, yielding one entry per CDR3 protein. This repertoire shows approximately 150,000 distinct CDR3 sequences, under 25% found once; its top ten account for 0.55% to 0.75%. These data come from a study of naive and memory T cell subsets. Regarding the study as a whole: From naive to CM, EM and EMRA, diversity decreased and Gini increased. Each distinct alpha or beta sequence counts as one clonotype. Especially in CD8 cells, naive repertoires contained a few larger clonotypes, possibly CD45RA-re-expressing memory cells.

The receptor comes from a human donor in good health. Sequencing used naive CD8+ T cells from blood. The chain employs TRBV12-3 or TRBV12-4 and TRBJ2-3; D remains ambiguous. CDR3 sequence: CASSLDERRTDTQYF. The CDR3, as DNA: TGTGCCAGCAGTTTAGACGAACGCCGCACAGATACGCAGTATTTT.